This TCR beta chain was captured by sequencing in a study of cytomegalovirus exposure and HLA in healthy donors. Using immunoSEQ multiplex PCR, the repertoire was profiled, and TCRdb retains in-frame clones only, with some absent. The repertoire consists of 60,000 to 75,000 clones, with about 96% occurring once and the leading ten covering 0.85% to 1%. The CDR3 is 14 residues long. V shed 2 bases, J shed 3 bases, and the junction held 5 bases outside the gene matches. Germline CDR1 and CDR2: SGHRS and YFSETQ. The sequencing sample was made of PBMCs. The TCR comes from a man between 18 and 29 years old in good health and CMV-seronegative. The chain employs TRBV5-1 and TRBJ2-7, with 7 positions matching TRBD2. CDR3 DNA: TGCGCCAGCAGCTTCGGGGGGAGTGACTACGAGCAGTACTTC. Translation: CASSFGGSDYEQYF.